The T cell receptor beta chain described here comes from a study of T cell clones after liver transplantation. Study-level information: Draws occurred before transplant, before withdrawal, and after complete or failed withdrawal.

The table came from immunoSEQ multiplex PCR; TCRdb's copy has only in-frame clones and leaves some out. The sample has 70,000 or so clones, 80% to 95% seen once. The CDR3 has 11 residues. V was pared by 5 bases and J by 9 bases, with 11 bases between. From germline, CDR1 is SGHNT and CDR2 YENEEA. CD3+CD4+ and CD3+CD8+ cells were FACS-sorted from thawed unstimulated PBMCs. Study-level results: Compared with third party-reactive sequences, donor-reactive ones declined more, independent of withdrawal success. In a couple of subjects, few donor cells limited the measurable donor-reactive repertoire.

Of note for this clone: Its antigen is not known.

The chain couples TRBV11-3 to TRBJ2-7; the D gene is possibly TRBD1 (5 bases). This TCR was sampled from a human patient who received a liver transplant. Some T cells could come from the graft donor. The starting material was CD4+ T cells from blood, obtained around 27 months after liver transplant. The CDR3 DNA sequence: TGTGCCAGCAGCATACAGGCAGCGCAGTACTTC. Translation gives CASSIQAAQYF.